These T cell receptor beta chains were read from a single sample in a study of radiotherapy plus CTLA-4 blockade in lung cancer. The protocol was immunoSEQ multiplex PCR, while the TCRdb copy is restricted to in-frame clones and leaves out a portion. Of roughly 86,000 clones detected, roughly four fifths appear once; the ten largest clones hold around 0.76%. This specimen was peripheral blood, taken from a patient treated with radiotherapy plus ipilimumab. Receptors originate from a human donor with non-small cell lung cancer who had stable disease on radiotherapy plus ipilimumab. Each CDR3 is given without its conserved first and last residue. Each record gives: V gene, clone size, J gene, CDR3 protein. The listing skips clone size in some rows; elsewhere it reads once, few, many or a size class.

>TRBV19|NA|TRBJ1-2
ASSISGREVGYT
>TRBV14|few|TRBJ1-2
ASSIRTPYLY
>TRBV28|NA|TRBJ2-3
ASSPSGGVKDTQY
>TRBV30|few|TRBJ2-7
AWSVGTAYEQY
>TRBV19|few|TRBJ2-1
ASSIGRSYNEQF
>TRBV19|NA|TRBJ2-7
ASSTGQGHYEQY
>TRBV28|NA|TRBJ2-7
ASSFPGLAIYEQY
>TRBV5-1|NA|TRBJ2-7
ASSLTSGSFHEQY
>TRBV27|once|TRBJ1-2
ASKSGTTLSYGYT
>TRBV5-6|NA|TRBJ2-1
ASSPGPLGQF
>TRBV18|NA|TRBJ1-6
ASSPIKADNSPLH
>TRBV9|few|TRBJ2-3
ASSTAARASTDTQY
>TRBV5-6|NA|TRBJ1-2
ASSVWGYGYT
>TRBV19|once|TRBJ1-2
ASSSSGQGYWGYT
>TRBV5-6|NA|TRBJ1-5
ASSLGQDGLSNQPQH
>TRBV7-2|NA|TRBJ2-1
ASSHVNSYNEQF
>TRBV2|NA|TRBJ2-1
ASTRRGTIQGIKQF
>TRBV6-6|NA|TRBJ2-7
ASSFGQGPTYEQY
>TRBV9|NA|TRBJ1-1
ASSALEGTEAF
>TRBV6-5|NA|TRBJ1-5
ASSWQGGQPQH
>TRBV5-4|NA|TRBJ2-3
ASSLRGSTDTQY
>TRBV5-1|NA|TRBJ1-2
ASSRAARNGYT
>TRBV6-5|NA|TRBJ2-7
ASRDRGAYEQY
>TRBV6-1|NA|TRBJ2-7
ASSRVGQSYEQY
>TRBV19|few|TRBJ2-7
ASSPRPQGEQY
>TRBV6-5|NA|TRBJ1-3
ASSDWDSGNTIY
>TRBV5-1|NA|TRBJ2-1
ASRLGLAGEGNEQF
>TRBV5-6|NA|TRBJ2-3
ASSSRLLDTQY
>TRBV13|NA|TRBJ2-3
ASSDRDRGTDTQY
>TRBV5-4|once|TRBJ2-2
ASSSPSGRATGELF
>TRBV7-9|NA|TRBJ2-2
ASSPSWLAGVRTGELF
>TRBV5-4|NA|TRBJ2-5
ASSFPQETQY
>TRBV19|NA|TRBJ1-1
ASQPRGRGTEAF
>TRBV6-6|NA|TRBJ2-3
ASNPQGGIDTQY
>TRBV9|once|TRBJ2-3
ASSVRQGTDTQY
>TRBV18|NA|TRBJ2-3
ASSQGSTDTQY
>TRBV6-4|NA|TRBJ1-2
ASSETPGTLVYYGYT
>TRBV6-6|NA|TRBJ1-5
ASTGGQGVNQPQH
>TRBV6-6|NA|TRBJ1-1
ASSQDRVGTNTEAF
>TRBV29-1|NA|TRBJ2-7
SVAGSGSREQY
>TRBV11-2|NA|TRBJ1-3
ASSLGRAGNTIY
>TRBV5-1|NA|TRBJ2-1
ASSSYRVASYNEQF
>TRBV5-1|NA|TRBJ2-5
ASSLRAGALETQY
>TRBV5-1|NA|TRBJ1-4
ASSLGWRATTNEKLF
>TRBV6-5|few|TRBJ2-5
ASSYPGGGETQY
>TRBV27|NA|TRBJ1-6
ASTQGGGNSPLH
>TRBV28|NA|TRBJ2-1
ASSFLSGGNEQF